This is a list of T cell receptor beta chains from one sample in a study of beta chain features in type 1 diabetes. Clones were read by immunoSEQ multiplex PCR, and TCRdb kept only the in-frame ones, dropping some. Of about 360,000 clones in the sample, over 9.5% were seen once. Sequencing input: naive CD4+ T cells from blood. All receptors derive from a man between 18 and 35 years old in good health. CDR3s include the opening cysteine and the closing phenylalanine or tryptophan. Where a row states a size, it is once, few, many or the class of an expanded clone; other rows omit it.

j_call	v_call	clone_size	cdr3_aa
TRBJ1-5	TRBV9	few	CASSVEAGNQPQHF
TRBJ1-2	TRBV5-6	-	CASSLAANYGYTF
TRBJ1-4	TRBV6-5	-	CASRDSYEKLFF
TRBJ2-3	TRBV28	few	CASTPGPDTQYF
TRBJ1-5	TRBV7-8	few	CASSLSRGRGDQPQHF
TRBJ2-7	TRBV11-2	few	CASSLESWAGGYEQYF
TRBJ2-2	TRBV7-3	once	CASSSEGRGITGELFF
TRBJ2-3	TRBV7-8	few	CASSLTYRPDTDTQYF
TRBJ1-2	TRBV6-6	-	CASSYSKGQGSGGYTF
TRBJ2-1	TRBV9	-	CASSLRLAASSYNEQFF
TRBJ2-2	TRBV28	few	CASRTSNGELFF
TRBJ1-4	TRBV30	-	CACRQMLTNEKLFF
TRBJ2-3	TRBV29-1	-	CSVEISGTDTQYF
TRBJ1-2	TRBV5-6	-	CASSSVDRLYGYTF
TRBJ2-6	TRBV9	few	CASSVSPTAGANVLTF
TRBJ2-1	TRBV15	-	CATSSSTGPRYNEQFF
TRBJ1-5	TRBV30	-	CAWSVSGINQPQHF
TRBJ1-3	TRBV6-6	-	CASILQGAGNTIYF
TRBJ1-4	TRBV30	-	CAWSTRLPTNEKLFF
TRBJ2-1	TRBV11-2	-	CASSLDRTYNEQFF
TRBJ2-3	TRBV7-2	few	CASSRTRNTDTQYF
TRBJ1-6	TRBV15	few	CATSGGGGTNSPLHF
TRBJ1-1	TRBV9	-	CASSVEQANTEAFF
TRBJ2-7	TRBV28	few	CASSLGSGKANYEQYF
TRBJ2-1	TRBV6-4	few	CASSGGGNEQFF
TRBJ1-2	TRBV7-2	few	CASSSPLGLYGYTF
TRBJ2-1	TRBV9	-	CASSVGSGAGNEQFF
TRBJ2-7	TRBV14	few	CASSQDHSLYEQYF
TRBJ2-4	TRBV18	few	CASSNTGEAKNIQYF
TRBJ2-2	TRBV7-2	-	CASSLTGNTGELFF
TRBJ1-2	TRBV30	-	CAYSPITVSYGYTF
TRBJ2-1	TRBV4-1	-	CASSQDFNINEQFF
TRBJ2-7	TRBV10-3	-	CASQVGPGGWEQYF
TRBJ1-6	TRBV7-9	few	CASSSPGQSSYNSPLHF
TRBJ2-6	TRBV5-6	-	CASSPLLSGANVLTF
TRBJ2-1	TRBV7-3	few	CASSLTRGEQFF
TRBJ2-7	TRBV5-1	-	CASSPDWTNYEQYF
TRBJ2-3	TRBV2	-	CASSYSGPRVGTDTQYF
TRBJ2-3	TRBV5-4	-	CASSLDGRGGKDTQYF
TRBJ2-2	TRBV6-5	-	CASSLQEGNTGELFF
TRBJ2-5	TRBV2	few	CATQGEAQETQYF
TRBJ2-1	TRBV25-1	-	CASSEASGRYNEQFF
TRBJ1-2	TRBV5-1	-	CASGFGFGVANYGYTF